A selection of T cell receptor beta chains follows, all from one sample in a study of blood T cell repertoires in COVID-19. The repertoire was sequenced with immunoSEQ multiplex PCR; TCRdb's copy has only in-frame clones and lacks some. The sample has some 130,000 clones; 78% are singletons. The sample was peripheral blood. The receptor set was obtained from a man in his 60s who had recovered from COVID-19. Each CDR3 is given with its conserved first and last residue. The order of the fields is D gene, V gene, J gene, CDR3 protein. The D gene is left open where the match is weak.

D gene: NA; V gene: TRBV19; J gene: TRBJ1-5; CDR3 protein: CASTPRSPLIGPGSNQPQHF
D gene: NA; V gene: TRBV14; J gene: TRBJ2-4; CDR3 protein: CASSQGLGSDIQYF
D gene: TRBD2; V gene: TRBV7-2; J gene: TRBJ2-1; CDR3 protein: CASSLVSSGGNEQFF
D gene: TRBD2; V gene: TRBV10-3; J gene: TRBJ2-7; CDR3 protein: CAISESTLAGASYEQYF
D gene: NA; V gene: TRBV30; J gene: TRBJ1-1; CDR3 protein: CAAERNTEAFF
D gene: NA; V gene: TRBV3-1/TRBV3-2; J gene: TRBJ1-2; CDR3 protein: CASSRGDHGYTF
D gene: NA; V gene: TRBV12-5; J gene: TRBJ1-1; CDR3 protein: CASGLAGNTEAFF
D gene: NA; V gene: TRBV18; J gene: TRBJ1-1; CDR3 protein: CASSRGWEADEAFF
D gene: NA; V gene: TRBV7-2; J gene: TRBJ2-2; CDR3 protein: CASSFDRGNTGELFF
D gene: TRBD1; V gene: TRBV4-3; J gene: TRBJ1-2; CDR3 protein: CASSQLGTGNYGYTF
D gene: NA; V gene: TRBV6-5; J gene: TRBJ2-7; CDR3 protein: CAVRQGKGEQYF
D gene: NA; V gene: TRBV6-1; J gene: TRBJ1-3; CDR3 protein: CASSEAGGAGNTIYF
D gene: NA; V gene: TRBV5-1; J gene: TRBJ2-7; CDR3 protein: CASSRGEGGLGEQYF
D gene: NA; V gene: TRBV5-3; J gene: TRBJ1-2; CDR3 protein: CAVKKGQGGEDGYTF